The 29 T cell receptor beta chains below were found in one sample sequenced in a study of blood T cell repertoires in COVID-19. Measured with immunoSEQ multiplex PCR; TCRdb has only the in-frame clones, and not every one. The table records 70,000 to 75,000 clones, around three quarters of them present only once. Sequenced input: peripheral blood. These receptors were obtained from a man between 60 and 70 years old with active or convalescent COVID-19.

The V and J genes are TRBV28 and TRBJ1-2; TRBD1 might be the D (6 bases). Germline assignment: CDR1 MDHEN and CDR2 SYDVKM. This CDR3 contains 16 residues. The V gene lost 3 bases and the J gene lost 4 bases, with 18 bases spanning the gap. The CDR3 DNA follows: TGTGCCAGCAGTTTTCCCCAGGGGACGGCTCTCTATGGCTACACCTTC. Protein: CASSFPQGTALYGYTF.

V and J are TRBV7-9 and TRBJ2-2; no clear D gene. This CDR3 contains 15 residues. V lost 4 bases, J lost 6 bases, and 15 bases lay in between. Germline assignment: CDR1 SEHNR and CDR2 FQNEAQ (reference sequence). The CDR3 protein is CASSSAGVKAGELFF. The CDR3 DNA follows: TGTGCCAGCAGCTCGGCCGGAGTCAAGGCCGGGGAGCTGTTTTTT.

Judged by abundance, this clone is medium-sized. The genes are TRBV19 and TRBJ2-2; D not certain. The germline V and J ends were trimmed by 1 base and 6 bases, with 3 bases remaining between them. The CDR3 runs to 12 residues. Germline CDR1 reads LNHDA; CDR2 reads SQIVND (reference sequence). The CDR3 nucleotides are TGTGCCAGTAGTATAGTCGCCGGGGAGCTGTTTTTT. This gives the protein CASSIVAGELFF.

The V call is TRBV7-2, the J call TRBJ2-1, with 10 bases identical to TRBD2. The V gene end was trimmed by 5 bases and the J gene end by 5 bases; junction bases not matched to a gene: 6. CDR3 size: 15 residues. Per germline, CDR1 SGHTA and CDR2 FQGNSA. The CDR3 bases are TGTGCCAGCAGCCTCAAGCGGGGGGGAGACAATGAGCAGTTCTTC. It yields the protein CASSLKRGGDNEQFF. Combining the CDR3 with reference TRBV7-2 and TRBJ2-1 gives the whole variable domain GAGVSQSPSNKVTEKGKDVELRCDPISGHTALYWYRQSLGQGLEFLIYFQGNSAPDKSGLPSDRFSAERTGGSVSTLTIQRTQQEDSAVYLCASSLKRGGDNEQFFGPGTRLTVL.

This chain joins TRBV4-1 and TRBJ1-5; possible D gene TRBD1, 6 bases. The CDR3 loop spans 15 amino acids. Deletions cut 0 bases from V and 6 bases from J, with 12 bases between. The germline V gene encodes CDR1 MGHRA and CDR2 YSYEKL. This CDR3 is CASSQEGGAGQPQHF. The CDR3 DNA reads TGCGCCAGCAGCCAAGAGGGGGGGGCAGGTCAGCCCCAGCATTTT.

The chain combines TRBV29-1 with TRBJ2-3; TRBD2 matches 9 bases. This CDR3 is 17 amino acids long. Trimming removed 6 bases from V and 3 bases from J; junction bases left unmatched: 16. Germline V gene sequence: CDR1 SQVTM, CDR2 ANQGSEA. CDR3 in DNA: TGCAGCGTCAAAGGGGGTAGCGGGGGATTCTGGACAGATACGCAGTATTTT. It yields the protein CSVKGGSGGFWTDTQYF.

This rearrangement joins TRBV10-3 to TRBJ1-1, with 9 bases fitting TRBD1. V shed 8 bases and J 1 base; nucleotides not matched to a gene: 14. CDR1 is ENHRY and CDR2 is SYGVKD in the germline V gene. The CDR3 is 17 amino acids. In nucleotides, the CDR3 is TGTGCCATCCGGGACAGGGTCGGTGCCAAAAAGAACACTGAAGCTTTCTTT. Residues: CAIRDRVGAKKNTEAFF.

The rearrangement uses TRBV11-2 and TRBJ2-7; D might be TRBD1 (6 bases). This CDR3 has 14 amino acids. The germline CDR1 and CDR2 sequences are SGHAT and FQNNGV. Trimming took 5 bases from V and 4 from J, leaving 15 bases between them. Written as DNA, the CDR3 is TGTGCCAGCAGCACCGTCACAGGGCCGTACGAGCAGTACTTC. This translates into CASSTVTGPYEQYF.

V and J are TRBV27 and TRBJ2-3, with 7 positions matching TRBD2. CDR3 length equals 16 residues. Germline CDR1 and CDR2: MNHEY and SMNVEV (reference sequence). The ends lost 0 bases at V and 1 base at J; junction bases unmatched: 4. The DNA of the CDR3 is TGTGCCAGCAGTTTATCGGGGAGGGGAGGCACAGATACGCAGTATTTT. Encoded protein: CASSLSGRGGTDTQYF.

This clone appeared a few times. The chain links TRBV30 to TRBJ1-6; 8 positions match TRBD1. This CDR3 is 14 amino acids long. V shed 3 bases and J 13 bases; nucleotides not matched to a gene: 11. CDR1 is GTSNPN and CDR2 is SVGIG in the germline V gene (reference sequence). In DNA form, the CDR3 reads TGTGCCTGGAGGGGGGGGGACAGGACTTTTCCCCTCCACTTT. Protein sequence: CAWRGGDRTFPLHF.

The V call is TRBV11-2, the J call TRBJ1-1; 7 bases map to TRBD1. The CDR3 is 15 amino acids. Unmatched junction bases numbered 6, after V lost 5 bases and J lost 0 bases. CDR1 SGHAT and CDR2 FQNNGV come from the germline V gene. Written as DNA, the CDR3 is TGTGCCAGCAGCCCGCGGACAGGCCTGAACACTGAAGCTTTCTTT. Translation gives CASSPRTGLNTEAFF.

This clone is a singleton in its sample. This rearrangement joins TRBV2 to TRBJ2-5, with 8 nucleotides matching TRBD2. The CDR3 is 15 residues long. Looked up from germline, CDR1 is SNHLY and CDR2 is FYNNEI. V trimming: 1 base; J trimming: 4 bases; junction bases outside the gene matches: 5. CDR3 residues: CASSEGLAGAETQYF. DNA for the CDR3: TGTGCCAGCAGTGAAGGTCTAGCGGGCGCAGAGACCCAGTACTTC.

The chain is built from TRBV5-4 and TRBJ2-1, with 10 bases lining up with TRBD2. Germline-derived CDR1 and CDR2 are SGHNT and YYREEE (reference sequence). With 4 bases clipped from V and 5 bases from J, the junction kept 9 bases outside the gene matches. The length of the CDR3 is 16 residues. DNA for the CDR3: TGTGCCAGCAGCGACACGAGCGGGGGGGTTGACAATGAGCAGTTCTTC. The encoded protein is CASSDTSGGVDNEQFF.

This clone was recorded once. The V call is TRBV18, the J call TRBJ2-5; no firm D call. V was clipped by 6 bases and J by 5 bases, with 13 bases between them. Germline V lookup: CDR1 KGHSH, CDR2 LQKENI. This CDR3 region has 13 residues. The CDR3 loop is CASSPMAEETQYF. In nucleotides, the CDR3 is TGTGCCAGCTCCCCAATGGCGGAGGAGACCCAGTACTTC.

The chain employs TRBV19 and TRBJ2-1; D remains unclear. CDR1 and CDR2 from the germline V gene are LNHDA and SQIVND (reference sequence). The CDR3 is 15 amino acids. The V gene lost 1 base and the J gene lost 5 bases, with 12 bases spanning the gap. The CDR3 DNA reads as TGTGCCAGTAGTATAGGACCCCTAGAACACAATGAGCAGTTCTTC. Translation gives CASSIGPLEHNEQFF.

By proportion, this clone is large (0.1 to 1%). The chain uses TRBV7-6 and TRBJ2-2, with TRBD1 identical over 8 bases. The CDR3 spans 14 residues. Losses at the gene ends were 5 bases for V and 7 bases for J; bases not matched to a gene: 6. The V gene's germline CDR1 is SGHVS and CDR2 FNYEAQ. The CDR3 reads CASSPQGAGGELFF. CDR3 nucleotide sequence: TGTGCCAGCAGCCCTCAGGGGGCAGGCGGGGAGCTGTTTTTT.

This sequence joins TRBV5-1 and TRBJ2-2; perhaps TRBD1 as D (6 bases). From germline, CDR1 is SGHRS and CDR2 YFSETQ. The germline V and J ends were trimmed by 4 bases and 5 bases, with 9 bases remaining between them. The CDR3 runs 13 residues. The CDR3 reads CASSLDRTGELFF. CDR3 sequence (DNA): TGCGCCAGCAGCCTGGACAGAACCGGGGAGCTGTTTTTT.

Ten or more counts support this clone. The genes are TRBV2 and TRBJ2-7, with 7 bases that match TRBD1. J was trimmed by 3 bases and V by 6 bases; bases with no gene match: 11. There are 15 residues in the CDR3. The V gene's germline CDR1 is SNHLY and CDR2 FYNNEI. This CDR3 is CASRRQGVSNYEQYF. CDR3 nucleotide sequence: TGTGCCAGCAGACGTCAGGGGGTTTCAAACTACGAGCAGTACTTC. Filled out from reference TRBV2 and TRBJ2-7, the complete variable domain reads EPEVTQTPSHQVTQMGQEVILRCVPISNHLYFYWYRQILGQKVEFLVSFYNNEISEKSEIFDDQFSVERPDGSNFTLKIRSTKLEDSAMYFCASRRQGVSNYEQYFGPGTRLTVT.

This clone was found a few times. This chain links TRBV7-9 with TRBJ2-7, with D possibly TRBD2 on 6 matching bases. The CDR3 is 15 amino acids. The V end was cut by 5 bases, the J end by 2 bases, with 16 bases between. Germline values: CDR1 SEHNR, CDR2 FQNEAQ (reference sequence). CDR3 DNA: TGTGCCAGCAGCGTACACCGGGACTCTCCCTACGAGCAGTACTTC. Translating it yields CASSVHRDSPYEQYF. Using reference TRBV7-9 and TRBJ2-7 for the parts outside the CDR3, the full variable domain is DTGVSQNPRHKITKRGQNVTFRCDPISEHNRLYWYRQTLGQGPEFLTYFQNEAQLEKSRLLSDRFSAERPKGSFSTLEIQRTEQGDSAMYLCASSVHRDSPYEQYFGPGTRLTVT.

This clone was counted between two and nine times. V and J are TRBV3-1 (or the pseudogene TRBV3-2) and TRBJ2-5; 11 nucleotides line up with TRBD2. The CDR3 loop spans 16 amino acids. V lost 0 bases, J lost 5 bases, and 5 bases stayed unmatched. CDR1 and CDR2 (germline): LGHDT, YNNKEL (reference sequence). CDR3 sequence reads: CASSQDIAGGRETQYF. In DNA, the CDR3 is TGTGCCAGCAGCCAAGACATAGCGGGGGGGCGGGAGACCCAGTACTTC.

As regards this clone: This sample also contains other DNA sequences that code for the same CDR3. The rearrangement joins TRBV5-1 to TRBJ1-2; unclear D gene. Trimming shortened V by 1 base and J by 0 bases, and 4 bases separated the two germline ends. From germline, CDR1 is SGHRS and CDR2 YFSETQ. The CDR3 has 13 amino acids. CDR3 nucleotide sequence: TGCGCCAGCAGCTTGACGGCTAACTATGGCTACACCTTC. Its protein is CASSLTANYGYTF.

The genes are TRBV5-4 and TRBJ2-2; 11 positions match TRBD2. The CDR3 is made up of 18 amino acids. The germline CDR1 and CDR2 sequences are SGHNT and YYREEE (reference sequence). V lost 0 bases and J lost 5; bases outside the gene matches: 9. The CDR3 sequence is CASSLGASGGPETGELFF. For the CDR3, the DNA is TGTGCCAGCAGCTTGGGGGCTAGCGGGGGGCCGGAGACCGGGGAGCTGTTTTTT.

The chain joins TRBV10-3 to TRBJ2-7, with D tentatively TRBD2 (5 bases). V was shortened by 0 bases and J by 9 bases, with 15 bases between the two germline ends. The germline V gene encodes CDR1 ENHRY and CDR2 SYGVKD. CDR3 size: 14 residues. CDR3 protein: CAISESEASGGQYF. The CDR3 DNA follows: TGTGCCATCAGTGAGTCAGAGGCCTCCGGAGGGCAGTACTTC.

This clone was observed many times. This CDR3 is also generated by other DNA sequences in the sample. This chain links TRBV6-5 with TRBJ2-2, with 8 bases that match TRBD2. Trimming at V came to 5 bases and at J to 1 base, leaving 0 bases not matched to a gene. Per germline, CDR1 MNHEY and CDR2 SVGAGI. The CDR3 length is 14 residues. In DNA, the CDR3 is TGTGCCAGCAGTAGCGGGGGGAACACCGGGGAGCTGTTTTTT. Amino acid sequence: CASSSGGNTGELFF.

This chain joins TRBV24-1 and TRBJ2-2, with 14 bases that match TRBD2. V lost 5 bases to trimming and J lost 13 bases; unmatched junction nucleotides: 8. Germline CDR1 reads KGHDR; CDR2 reads SFDVKD. This CDR3 comprises 15 residues. The CDR3 coding sequence is TGTGCCACCAGTGCTCCGGGACTAGCGGGGGAGAGGCTGTTTTTT. It translates to CATSAPGLAGERLFF.

The chain couples TRBV18 to TRBJ2-1, with D perhaps matching TRBD1 (6 bases). CDR3 length: 13 amino acids. Trimming took 5 bases from V and 4 from J, leaving 9 bases between them. Germline values: CDR1 KGHSH, CDR2 LQKENI. As DNA, the CDR3 is TGTGCCAGCTCAACCGGACAGTACAATGAGCAGTTCTTC. This codes for CASSTGQYNEQFF.

This chain links TRBV7-7 with TRBJ2-2, with D possibly matching TRBD1 (6 bases). Germline V gives CDR1 SSHAT, CDR2 FNYEAQ (reference sequence). The ends were cut back, 2 bases at V and 6 bases at J, with 10 bases in the middle. This CDR3 has 14 amino acids. CDR3 in amino acids: CASSLFTGSGELFF. For the CDR3, the DNA is TGTGCCAGCAGCTTATTTACAGGGTCCGGGGAGCTGTTTTTT.

V usage is TRBV28 and J usage is TRBJ2-5, with TRBD1 identical over 7 bases. The CDR3 runs 12 residues. V was pared by 6 bases and J by 8 bases, with 6 bases of the junction left unmatched. The germline V gene has CDR1 MDHEN and CDR2 SYDVKM. The CDR3 loop reads CASSPTGATQYF. The DNA for the CDR3 is TGTGCCAGCAGCCCAACAGGGGCCACCCAGTACTTC.

The chain recombines TRBV5-4 with TRBJ2-6; 8 bases are a match to TRBD1. The V gene's germline CDR1 is SGHNT and CDR2 YYREEE (reference sequence). This CDR3 is 15 amino acids long. The V gene end was trimmed by 4 bases and the J gene end by 2 bases; junction bases not matched to a gene: 2. The CDR3 reads CASSVDRAGANVLTF. CDR3 nucleotides: TGTGCCAGCAGCGTGGACAGGGCTGGGGCCAACGTCCTGACTTTC.